The clone carrying this T cell receptor beta chain appeared many times. What it recognizes is unknown. The source of the sample is a study of human T cells and chemical hapten exposure. Turning to the study itself: Recorded diagnoses among the mostly female patients were alopecia areata, totalis or universalis.

Per germline, CDR1 SEHNR and CDR2 FQNEAQ (reference sequence). The CDR3 consists of 14 residues. The V end was cut by 9 bases, the J end by 8 bases, with 19 bases between. Regarding the study as a whole: Controls formed significantly fewer large CDR3 similarity clusters than expanded TCRs did.

Via MiXCR, TCRdb re-called the RACE reads, giving one row per CDR3 protein. Of some 80,000 distinct CDR3 sequences listed, about 9.9% are singletons. Described time point: patch test 2, 6 weeks after DPC sensitization. As to treatment: therapeutic diphenylcyclopropenone sensitization with weekly scalp DPC. This chain connects TRBV7-9 to TRBJ1-4; weak D call: TRBD1 (5 bases). The TCR was taken from a young man with alopecia areata. Some clones in this sample may be carry-over from other donors' samples. Sequencing used whole blood, obtained in connection with sensitization to the hapten diphenylcyclopropenone (DPC). The DNA for the CDR3 is TGTGCCAGTACTAGGGGAGTCCTTCGCGAAAAACTGTTTTTT. Its protein product is CASTRGVLREKLFF.